Below, 3 T cell receptor beta chains from the same sample are listed, as sequenced in a study of blood T cell repertoires in COVID-19. Sequencing was performed with immunoSEQ multiplex PCR; in TCRdb, only in-frame clones are kept and a portion is missing. This sample carries 450,000 to 500,000 clones, roughly nine tenths of them seen once, and the ten largest clones take around 8%. Sequencing was carried out using PBMCs or T cells enriched from blood (not recorded which). The receptors here all came from a woman between 55 and 75 years old who had recovered from COVID-19.

The rearrangement joins TRBV6-5 to TRBJ1-2; 7 positions match TRBD1. Germline loops: CDR1 MNHEY, CDR2 SVGAGI. CDR3 length: 12 amino acids. V gave up 8 bases and J gave up 7 bases; unmatched junction bases: 7. In nucleotides, the CDR3 is TGTGCCAGCCTAACAGGGGCCGGTGGCTACACCTTC. This translates into CASLTGAGGYTF.

The chain links TRBV18 to TRBJ1-6; possibly TRBD1 for D (6 bases). The length of the CDR3 is 14 residues. Trimming left V 10 bases short and J 6 bases short, with 16 bases between. CDR1 and CDR2 (germline): KGHSH, LQKENI. CDR3 region: CATSQGPTNSPLHF. The CDR3 DNA follows: TGTGCCACCTCCCAGGGGCCCACTAATTCACCCCTCCACTTT.

The chain is built from TRBV5-4 and TRBJ2-2, with D perhaps TRBD1 (6 bases). Per the germline V gene, CDR1 is SGHNT and CDR2 is YYREEE (reference sequence). The germline V and J ends were trimmed by 3 bases and 5 bases, with 17 bases remaining between them. The CDR3 consists of 16 residues. As DNA, the CDR3 is TGTGCCAGCAGCTCAGGCCAGGGGAGATTAACCGGGGAGCTGTTTTTT. Translating it yields CASSSGQGRLTGELFF.